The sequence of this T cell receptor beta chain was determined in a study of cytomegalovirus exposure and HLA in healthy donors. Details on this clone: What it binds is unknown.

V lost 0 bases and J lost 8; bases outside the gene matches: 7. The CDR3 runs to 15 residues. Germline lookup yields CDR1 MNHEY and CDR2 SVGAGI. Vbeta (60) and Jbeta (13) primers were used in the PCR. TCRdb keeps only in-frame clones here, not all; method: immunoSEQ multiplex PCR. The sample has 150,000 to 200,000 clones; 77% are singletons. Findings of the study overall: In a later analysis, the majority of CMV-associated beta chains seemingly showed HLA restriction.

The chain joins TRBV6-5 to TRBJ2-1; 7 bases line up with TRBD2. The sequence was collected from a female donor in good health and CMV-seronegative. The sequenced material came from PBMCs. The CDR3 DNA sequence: TGTGCCAGCAGTTACTCAGGCGGGGGAGACGATGAGCAGTTCTTC. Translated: CASSYSGGGDDEQFF.